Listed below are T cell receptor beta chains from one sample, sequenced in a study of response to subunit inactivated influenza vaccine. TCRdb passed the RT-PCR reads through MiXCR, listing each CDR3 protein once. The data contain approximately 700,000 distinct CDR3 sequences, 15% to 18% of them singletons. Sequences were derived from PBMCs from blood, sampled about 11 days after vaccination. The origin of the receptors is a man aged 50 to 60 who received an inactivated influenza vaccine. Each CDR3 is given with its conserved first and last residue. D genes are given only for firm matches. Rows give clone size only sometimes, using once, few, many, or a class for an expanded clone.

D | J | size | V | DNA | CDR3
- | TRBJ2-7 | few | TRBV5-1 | TGCGCCAGCAGAGGTAGCGGATACGAGCAGTACTTC | CASRGSGYEQYF
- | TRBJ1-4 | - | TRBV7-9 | TGTGCCAGCAGCCGGGTAGAGAATGAAAAACTGTTTTTT | CASSRVENEKLFF
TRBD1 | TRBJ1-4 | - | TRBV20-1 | TGCAGTGCTAGAGGCAAGGGACAGCCTAATGTAAAACTGTTTTTT | CSARGKGQPNVKLFF
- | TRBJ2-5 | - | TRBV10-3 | TGTGCCATCAGCCCCTCAGGGGCAGGACGAGAAGAGACCCAGTACTTC | CAISPSGAGREETQYF
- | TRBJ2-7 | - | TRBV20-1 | TGCAGTGCTAGAAGCCCTAGCTCCTACGAGCAGTACTTC | CSARSPSSYEQYF
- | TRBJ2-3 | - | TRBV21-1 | TGTGCCAGCAGCAAATGGGGAGCTAGCACAGATACGCAGTATTTT | CASSKWGASTDTQYF
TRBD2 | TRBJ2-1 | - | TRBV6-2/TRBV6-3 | TGTGCCAGCGCCCCCCGAGGGGAGGGCCTGTCCCAAGGGCAGTTCTTC | CASAPRGEGLSQGQFF
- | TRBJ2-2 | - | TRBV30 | TGTGCCTGCCCAGCGGGACAGATGAACACCGGGGAGCTGTTTTTT | CACPAGQMNTGELFF
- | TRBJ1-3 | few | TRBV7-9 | TGTGCCAGCAGCTTAGAGCGGCGGAACTCTGGAAACACCATATATTTT | CASSLERRNSGNTIYF
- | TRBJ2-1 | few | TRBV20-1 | TGCAGTGCCACCGCTAGTGAGCAGTTCTTC | CSATASEQFF
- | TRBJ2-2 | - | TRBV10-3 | TGTGCCATCAGTCACGGATCCGGGGAGCTGTTTTTT | CAISHGSGELFF
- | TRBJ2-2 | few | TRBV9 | TGTGCCAGCAGCGCAGGGGCTCCGAACACCGGGGAGCTGTTTTTT | CASSAGAPNTGELFF
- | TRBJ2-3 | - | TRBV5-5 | TGTGCCAGCAGCTCGGAATGGGTTACCGAAGATACGCAGTATTTT | CASSSEWVTEDTQYF
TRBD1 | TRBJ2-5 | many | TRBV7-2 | TGTGCCAGCAGCTTAGTTCCAGGGGGCTTTGGAGAGACCCAGTACTTC | CASSLVPGGFGETQYF
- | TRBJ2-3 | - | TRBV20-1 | TGCAGTGCTAGTCGGAGGGGGTTGGATACGCAGTATTTT | CSASRRGLDTQYF
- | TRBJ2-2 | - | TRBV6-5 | TGTGCCAGCAGTTACTCCAGGACATCTCCCGGGGAGCTGTTTTTT | CASSYSRTSPGELFF
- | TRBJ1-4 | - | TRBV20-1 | TGCAGTGCTAGAAACCCGGTCCCAACAACTAATGAAAAACTGTTTTTT | CSARNPVPTTNEKLFF
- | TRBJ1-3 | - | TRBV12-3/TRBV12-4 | TGTGCCAGCAGACCCGGCCTGGGCCAGGACACCATATATTTT | CASRPGLGQDTIYF
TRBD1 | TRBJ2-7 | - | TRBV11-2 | TGTGCCAGCAGCTCGCTAAAGGACAGGGCCTACGAGCAGTACTTC | CASSSLKDRAYEQYF
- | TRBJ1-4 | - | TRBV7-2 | TGTGCCAGCAGCCTAAGCGCAACTAATGAAAAACTGTTTTTT | CASSLSATNEKLFF
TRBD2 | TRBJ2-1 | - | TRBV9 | TGTGCCAGCAGCGTAAGTGGACTAGCTCATGAGCAGTTCTTC | CASSVSGLAHEQFF
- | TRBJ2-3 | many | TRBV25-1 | TGTGCCTCAGCACTTACAGATACGCAGTATTTT | CASALTDTQYF
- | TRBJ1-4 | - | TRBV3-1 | TGTGCCAGCAGCCAAGATGCTGTGTACTCTAATGAAAAACTGTTTTTT | CASSQDAVYSNEKLFF
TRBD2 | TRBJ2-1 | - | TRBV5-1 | TGCGCCAGCAGCTTCCCCGCTAGCGGGCCCATCTTTTCCTACAATGAGCAGTTCTTC | CASSFPASGPIFSYNEQFF
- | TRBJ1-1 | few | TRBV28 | TGTGCCAGCAGTAGGTTGTCGGGGGTTGGTGAAGCTTTCTTT | CASSRLSGVGEAFF
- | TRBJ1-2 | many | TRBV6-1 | TGTGCCAGCAGTCATGACCTAGATCTCAAAGGAGGCTACACCTTC | CASSHDLDLKGGYTF
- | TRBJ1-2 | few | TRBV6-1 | TGTGCCAGCAGACCGGACAGCACCTATGGCTACACCTTC | CASRPDSTYGYTF
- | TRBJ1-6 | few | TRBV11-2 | TGTGCCAGCAGCTTATCGGGGGCCCGATCCTATAATTCACCCCTCCACTTT | CASSLSGARSYNSPLHF
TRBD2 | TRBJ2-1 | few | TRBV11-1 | TGTGCCAGCAGTTCGGGACTAGCGGGAGCAACCTCCTCCTACAATGAGCAGTTCTTC | CASSSGLAGATSSYNEQFF
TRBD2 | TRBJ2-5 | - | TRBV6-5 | TGTGCCAGCAGTTACTCTAGCGGGAGGGGAGAGACCCAGTACTTC | CASSYSSGRGETQYF